The entry below describes one T cell receptor beta chain. An input of about 0.45 to 1 ug of RNA was subjected to reverse transcription using random hexamers. TCR beta CDR3 was amplified by immunoSEQ covering 54 Vbeta and 13 Jbeta. Each CDR3 protein gets one entry after TCRdb re-called the immunoSEQ multiplex PCR reads with MiXCR. Of 230,000 or so distinct CDR3 sequences listed, 95% are singletons. The sample originates from a study of CD8 T cells in Susac syndrome. Trimming pared 5 bases from V and 6 bases from J, leaving 13 bases between. The CDR3 runs to 13 residues. Germline CDR1 and CDR2: MGHDK and SYGVNS. The authors carried out high-throughput sequencing of TCR beta. They applied it to CD8+ and CD4+ T cells obtained from blood. Negative isolation was used for CD8+ and CD4+ T cells and FACS enrichment for TEMRA cells.

This TCR was sampled from a human donor with multiple sclerosis. Sequencing used CD4+ T cells from PBMCs. This chain connects TRBV25-1 to TRBJ2-5; tentatively, D is TRBD1 (5 bases). The CDR3 sequence is CASSTVGLQTQYF. In DNA, the CDR3 is TGTGCCAGCAGTACCGTGGGGCTGCAGACCCAGTACTTC.